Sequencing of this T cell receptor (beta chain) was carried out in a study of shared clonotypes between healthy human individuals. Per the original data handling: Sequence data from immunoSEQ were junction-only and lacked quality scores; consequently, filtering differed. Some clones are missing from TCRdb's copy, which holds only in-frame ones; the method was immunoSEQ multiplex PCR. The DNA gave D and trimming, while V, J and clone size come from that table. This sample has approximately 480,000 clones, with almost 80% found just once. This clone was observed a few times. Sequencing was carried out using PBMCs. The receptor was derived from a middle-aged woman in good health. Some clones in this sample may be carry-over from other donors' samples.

This CDR3 reads CASSPQGASYNEQFF. In DNA, the CDR3 is TGCGCCAGCAGCCCCCAGGGGGCATCCTACAATGAGCAGTTCTTC. The chain combines TRBV4-3 with TRBJ2-1; TRBD1 agrees at 8 bases. V dropped 4 bases and J dropped 1; count of bases not matched to a gene: 3. Germline V gene data show CDR1 as LGHNA and CDR2 as YSLEER. This CDR3 has 15 amino acids.